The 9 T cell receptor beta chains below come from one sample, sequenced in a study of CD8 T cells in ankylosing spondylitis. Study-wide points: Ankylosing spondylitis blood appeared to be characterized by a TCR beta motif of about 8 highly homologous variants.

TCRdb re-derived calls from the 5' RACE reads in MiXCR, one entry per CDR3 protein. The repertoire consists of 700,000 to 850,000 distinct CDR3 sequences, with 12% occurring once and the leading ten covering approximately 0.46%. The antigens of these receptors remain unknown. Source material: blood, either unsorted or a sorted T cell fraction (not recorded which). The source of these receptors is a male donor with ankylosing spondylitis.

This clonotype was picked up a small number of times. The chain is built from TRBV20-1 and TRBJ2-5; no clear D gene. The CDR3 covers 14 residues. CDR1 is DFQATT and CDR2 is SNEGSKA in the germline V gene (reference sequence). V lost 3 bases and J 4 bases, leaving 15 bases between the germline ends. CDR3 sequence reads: CSASSRLGLETQYF. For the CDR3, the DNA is TGCAGTGCTAGTAGCAGGCTAGGCCTAGAGACCCAGTACTTC.

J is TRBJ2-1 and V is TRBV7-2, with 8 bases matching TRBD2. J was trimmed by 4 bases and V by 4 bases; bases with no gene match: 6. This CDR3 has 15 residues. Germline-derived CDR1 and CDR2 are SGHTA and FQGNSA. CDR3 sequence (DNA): TGTGCCAGCAGCTGGGGTAGCGGGATGTACAATGAGCAGTTCTTC. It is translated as CASSWGSGMYNEQFF.

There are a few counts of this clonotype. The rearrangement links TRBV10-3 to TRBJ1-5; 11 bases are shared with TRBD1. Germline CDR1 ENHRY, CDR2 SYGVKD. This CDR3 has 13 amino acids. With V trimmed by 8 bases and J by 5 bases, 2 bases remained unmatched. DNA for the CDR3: TGTGCCATCCGGGACAGGGGGGATCAGCCCCAGCATTTT. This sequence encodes CAIRDRGDQPQHF.

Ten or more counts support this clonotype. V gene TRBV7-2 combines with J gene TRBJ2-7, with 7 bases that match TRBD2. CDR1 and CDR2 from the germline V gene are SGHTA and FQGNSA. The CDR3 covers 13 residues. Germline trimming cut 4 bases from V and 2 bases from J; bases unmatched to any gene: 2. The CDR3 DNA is TGTGCCAGCAGCTCAAGCGGGGCCTACGAGCAGTACTTC. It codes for CASSSSGAYEQYF.

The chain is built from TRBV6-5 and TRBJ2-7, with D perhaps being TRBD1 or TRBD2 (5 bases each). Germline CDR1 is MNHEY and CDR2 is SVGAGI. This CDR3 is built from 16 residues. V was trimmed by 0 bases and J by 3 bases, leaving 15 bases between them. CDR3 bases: TGTGCCAGCAGTTACTCAGCTCAGGGAGCCCTCTACGAGCAGTACTTC. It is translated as CASSYSAQGALYEQYF.

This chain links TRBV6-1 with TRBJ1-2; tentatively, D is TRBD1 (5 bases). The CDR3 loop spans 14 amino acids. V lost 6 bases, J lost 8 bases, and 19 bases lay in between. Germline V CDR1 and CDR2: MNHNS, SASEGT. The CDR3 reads CASRVSGTLLGYTF. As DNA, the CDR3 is TGTGCCAGCAGGGTCAGCGGGACGCTCTTAGGCTACACCTTC.

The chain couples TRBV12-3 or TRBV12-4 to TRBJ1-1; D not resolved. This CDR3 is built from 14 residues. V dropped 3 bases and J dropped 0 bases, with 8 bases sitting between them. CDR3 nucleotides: TGTGCCAGCAGTTTTTTGGGGATGAACACTGAAGCTTTCTTT. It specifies CASSFLGMNTEAFF.

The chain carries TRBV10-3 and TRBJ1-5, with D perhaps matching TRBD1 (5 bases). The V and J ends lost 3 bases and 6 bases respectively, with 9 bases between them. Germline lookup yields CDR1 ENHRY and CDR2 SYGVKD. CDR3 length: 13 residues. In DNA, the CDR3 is TGTGCCATCAGTGATACGGGGACTCAGCCCCAGCATTTT. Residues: CAISDTGTQPQHF.

The CDR3 is CATSREYRELFF. CDR3 in DNA: TGTGCCACCAGCAGGGAATACAGGGAACTGTTTTTT. The gene calls are TRBV15 and TRBJ1-4; TRBD1 might be the D (6 bases). The germline V and J ends were trimmed by 3 bases and 12 bases, with 11 bases remaining between them. The CDR3 totals 12 residues. Germline-derived CDR1 and CDR2 are LNHNV and YYDKDF (reference sequence).